The sequence of this T cell receptor (beta chain) was determined in a study of shared clonotypes between healthy human individuals. The overall study: CD8 memory received one plate per donor, CD8 naive two, CD4 memory three and CD4 naive three.

The repertoire was sequenced with immunoSEQ multiplex PCR; TCRdb's copy has only in-frame clones and lacks some. The table lists about 600,000 clones, about 97% of them singletons. Comments on this clone: The target antigen is unknown.

The V gene end was trimmed by 6 bases and the J gene end by 1 base; junction bases not matched to a gene: 7. The CDR3 consists of 17 residues. Germline CDR1 SGHVS, CDR2 FNYEAQ. Broader study findings: A reduction in generation probabilities was seen for non-shared clonotypes relative to those shared by all four donors.

The rearrangement links TRBV7-6 to TRBJ2-2, with 11 bases lining up with TRBD2. Sequencing input: naive CD4+ T cells sorted from blood. The subset: CD45RA+ positively selected. This clonotype originated in a woman younger than 45 in good health. This CDR3 reads CASRDTSGSKNTGELFF. The CDR3 DNA reads TGTGCCAGCAGAGACACTAGCGGGAGTAAGAACACCGGGGAGCTGTTTTTT.